A selection of T cell receptor beta chains follows, all from one sample in a study of technical replicates of blood from a handful of donors. Clones were read by immunoSEQ multiplex PCR, and TCRdb kept only the in-frame ones, dropping some. The sample contains nearly 80,000 clones, roughly 96% of which appear only once. The sequenced sample consisted of T cells isolated from PBMCs. All receptors derive from a human donor in good health. CDR3s include the opening cysteine and the closing phenylalanine or tryptophan. The order of the fields is CDR3 length, J gene, clone size, D gene, V gene, CDR3 protein, CDR3 DNA. D genes are given only for firm matches. Size is stated for part of the rows, as once, few or many counts, or as a class when the clone is expanded.

>16|TRBJ1-1|.|.|TRBV5-1
CASSLARSSPNTEAFF
TGCGCCAGCAGCTTGGCGAGGAGCTCTCCGAACACTGAAGCTTTCTTT
>18|TRBJ1-1|.|TRBD1|TRBV19
CASSTERLAGTGGTEAFF
TGTGCCAGTAGTACTGAACGTTTAGCCGGGACAGGGGGCACTGAAGCTTTCTTT
>14|TRBJ2-1|.|TRBD1|TRBV10-3
CAISARQGNLEQFF
TGTGCCATCAGTGCGAGACAGGGGAACTTGGAGCAGTTCTTC
>14|TRBJ1-3|.|.|TRBV18
CASSPTGQGNTIYF
TGTGCCAGCTCACCCACGGGTCAGGGAAACACCATATATTTT
>17|TRBJ2-1|.|TRBD2|TRBV7-9
CASSLKGRLAAHNEQFF
TGTGCCAGCAGCCTAAAGGGTAGGCTAGCGGCCCACAATGAGCAGTTCTTC
>16|TRBJ2-2|.|TRBD1|TRBV27
CARLNRGQLHTGELFF
TGTGCCAGACTAAACAGGGGGCAACTTCACACCGGGGAGCTGTTTTTT
>14|TRBJ2-1|.|.|TRBV29-1
CSVEVSFVGGEQFF
TGCAGCGTTGAAGTCTCATTTGTAGGGGGTGAGCAGTTCTTC
>15|TRBJ2-7|.|TRBD1|TRBV9
CASSVAETGTYEQYF
TGTGCCAGCAGCGTGGCCGAGACAGGGACCTACGAGCAGTACTTC
>15|TRBJ2-3|.|.|TRBV19
CASSVARDSTDTQYF
TGTGCCAGTAGTGTAGCGCGGGATAGCACAGATACGCAGTATTTT
>18|TRBJ2-1|.|TRBD2|TRBV29-1
CSVVLAENSGRASDEQFF
TGCAGCGTTGTGTTGGCAGAGAATAGCGGGAGGGCCTCCGATGAGCAGTTCTTC
>16|TRBJ2-3|.|TRBD2|TRBV10-3
CAISEFRGRVPDTQYF
TGTGCCATCAGTGAGTTCCGCGGGAGGGTTCCAGATACGCAGTATTTT
>13|TRBJ1-1|.|.|TRBV6-5
CASSYDSRTEAFF
TGTGCCAGCAGTTACGATTCCAGGACTGAAGCTTTCTTT
>13|TRBJ1-2|.|TRBD1|TRBV6-6
CASSYGTGEDYTF
TGTGCCAGCAGTTACGGAACAGGGGAGGACTACACCTTC
>15|TRBJ2-7|.|.|TRBV1
CTSSLSGKSSYEQYF
TGCACCAGCAGCCTTAGCGGCAAGAGCTCCTACGAGCAGTACTTC
>14|TRBJ2-5|.|.|TRBV29-1
CSVGILGGQETQYF
TGCAGCGTTGGAATATTGGGGGGCCAAGAGACCCAGTACTTC
>15|TRBJ2-1|.|TRBD2|TRBV4-3
CASSQGLAGDNEQFF
TGCGCCAGCAGCCAAGGACTAGCGGGTGACAATGAGCAGTTCTTC
>14|TRBJ2-5|.|TRBD2|TRBV9
CASSASGRGETQYF
TGTGCCAGCAGCGCTAGCGGGAGAGGGGAGACCCAGTACTTC
>11|TRBJ2-3|.|.|TRBV27
CASSFYDTQYF
TGTGCCAGCAGTTTCTATGATACGCAGTATTTT
>15|TRBJ2-7|.|.|TRBV6-5
CASSYGAGSGNEQYF
TGTGCCAGCAGTTACGGAGCAGGGTCTGGGAACGAGCAGTACTTC
>17|TRBJ1-3|.|.|TRBV5-4
CASSPNVPDSLGNTIYF
TGTGCCAGCAGCCCAAACGTCCCGGACAGTCTTGGAAACACCATATATTTT
>14|TRBJ2-7|.|TRBD1|TRBV7-9
CASSLTGAVYEQYF
TGTGCCAGCAGCTTAACAGGGGCAGTTTACGAGCAGTACTTC
>15|TRBJ2-5|once|TRBD2|TRBV27
CASSPSGSFGETQYF
TGTGCCAGCTCGCCTAGCGGGAGCTTTGGGGAGACCCAGTACTTC
>14|TRBJ2-1|.|TRBD2|TRBV14
CASSPTSGSMEQFF
TGTGCCAGCAGCCCGACTAGCGGGTCCATGGAGCAGTTCTTC
>16|TRBJ2-7|.|TRBD2|TRBV5-4
CASSSGLAGGLHEQYF
TGTGCCAGCAGCTCGGGACTAGCGGGAGGGCTCCACGAGCAGTACTTC
>13|TRBJ1-2|.|.|TRBV28
CASSFYTLYGYTF
TGTGCCAGCAGTTTTTATACTCTCTATGGCTACACCTTC
>13|TRBJ1-2|.|.|TRBV12-5
CARSLTEKYGYTF
TGTGCCCGTTCTTTGACAGAAAAATATGGCTACACCTTC
>15|TRBJ2-7|once|.|TRBV27
CASSLVPPDSYEQYF
TGTGCCAGCAGTTTGGTCCCGCCAGACTCCTACGAGCAGTACTTC
>11|TRBJ1-2|.|.|TRBV28
CATHPGYGYTF
TGTGCCACCCATCCGGGTTATGGCTACACCTTC
>17|TRBJ1-1|.|.|TRBV21-1
CASLADGGRIGRTEAFF
TGTGCCAGCTTAGCCGACGGGGGGCGAATAGGGCGCACTGAAGCTTTCTTT